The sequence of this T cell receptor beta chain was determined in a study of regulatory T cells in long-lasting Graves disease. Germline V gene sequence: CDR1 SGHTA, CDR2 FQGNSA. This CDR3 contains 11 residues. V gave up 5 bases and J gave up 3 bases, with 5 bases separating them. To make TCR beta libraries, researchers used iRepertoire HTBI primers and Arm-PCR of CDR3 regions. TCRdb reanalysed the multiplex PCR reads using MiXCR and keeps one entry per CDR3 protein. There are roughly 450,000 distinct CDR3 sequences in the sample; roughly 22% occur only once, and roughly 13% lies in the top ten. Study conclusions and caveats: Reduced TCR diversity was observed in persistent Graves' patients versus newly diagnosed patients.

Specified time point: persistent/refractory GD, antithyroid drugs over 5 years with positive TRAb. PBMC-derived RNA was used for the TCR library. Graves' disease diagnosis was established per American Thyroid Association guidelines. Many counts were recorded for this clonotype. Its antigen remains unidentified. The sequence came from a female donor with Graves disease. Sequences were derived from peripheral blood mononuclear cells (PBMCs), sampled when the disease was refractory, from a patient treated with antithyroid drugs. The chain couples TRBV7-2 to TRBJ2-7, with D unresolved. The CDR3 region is CASSTLYEQYF. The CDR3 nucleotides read TGTGCCAGCAGCACTCTCTACGAGCAGTACTTC.